This T cell receptor (beta chain) originates from a study of blood T cell repertoires in COVID-19. Looking at the study overall: Sites across the United States, Italy and Spain contributed samples from acute and convalescent COVID-19.

Participants spanned ages about 18 to 100 years and resided in 20 to 30 US areas. Recovered Cohort 3 donors showed two negative PCRs, clearance, or symptom resolution. This CDR3 contains 19 residues. Per the germline V gene, CDR1 is MDHEN and CDR2 is SYDVKM. With 5 bases removed from V and 0 bases from J, the gap between germline ends came to 25 bases. Source study methods: How many nucleated cells were present was estimated from reference gene primer amplification. The method was immunoSEQ multiplex PCR; TCRdb's version includes in-frame clones alone and lacks a portion of them. V and J calls and clone size come straight from that table; D and trimming were deduced from the DNA. The data hold hundreds of thousands of clones, with around nine tenths observed a single time.

The genes are TRBV28 and TRBJ1-1; D is perhaps TRBD1 (5 bases). The sample was PBMCs or T cells enriched from blood (not recorded which). This receptor was identified in a woman aged 40 to 50 who had recovered from COVID-19. The CDR3 DNA reads as TGTGCCAGCAGTCCCCTGGGGCAGGGAGGTGGATTGATGAACACTGAAGCTTTCTTT. It encodes CASSPLGQGGGLMNTEAFF.